This TCR beta chain derives from a study of T cells after yellow fever vaccination. Regarding the study as a whole: Of the clonotypes, a small share occurred in both CD4 and CD8 compartments. Highly abundant clonotypes carried over from the bulk population could end up in FACS-sorted repertoires as contaminants.

The germline V and J ends were trimmed by 4 bases and 0 bases, with 14 bases remaining between them. The CDR3 is 15 residues long. From germline, CDR1 is SGDLS and CDR2 YYNGEE. It was through 5'RACE template switching that TCR cDNA was made, with a universal primer site and UMIs added. TCRdb re-called the 5' RACE reads with MiXCR, one entry per CDR3 protein. The repertoire holds 450,000 to 600,000 distinct CDR3 sequences, roughly 14% seen once, with about an eighth in the top ten. With regard to this clonotype: Its antigen is unknown.

This TCR came from a man in his thirties or forties who received the YFV17D yellow fever vaccine. This sequence joins TRBV9 and TRBJ2-7; the D is unclear. Material: PBMCs, obtained on the day of the yellow fever booster vaccination. The CDR3 sequence: CASSPAEASSYEQYF. The CDR3 bases are TGTGCCAGCAGCCCTGCGGAAGCCAGCTCCTACGAGCAGTACTTC. Combining the CDR3 with reference TRBV9 and TRBJ2-7 gives the whole variable domain DSGVTQTPKHLITATGQRVTLRCSPRSGDLSVYWYQQSLDQGLQFLIQYYNGEERAKGNILERFSAQQFPDLHSELNLSSLELGDSALYFCASSPAEASSYEQYFGPGTRLTVT.